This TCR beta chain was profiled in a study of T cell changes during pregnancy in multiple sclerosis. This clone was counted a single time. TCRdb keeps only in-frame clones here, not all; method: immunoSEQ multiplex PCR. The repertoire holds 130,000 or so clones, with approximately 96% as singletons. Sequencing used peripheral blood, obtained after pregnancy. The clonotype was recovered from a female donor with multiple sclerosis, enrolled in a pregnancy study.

The CDR3 loop reads CATSRDLGGNTEAFF. CDR3 sequence (DNA): TGTGCCACCAGCAGAGATCTCGGGGGGAACACTGAAGCTTTCTTT. V is TRBV15 and J is TRBJ1-1, with D maybe TRBD1 (5 bases). Trimming took 0 bases from V and 1 from J, leaving 9 bases between them. CDR3 size: 15 residues. Germline V CDR1 and CDR2: LNHNV, YYDKDF (reference sequence).